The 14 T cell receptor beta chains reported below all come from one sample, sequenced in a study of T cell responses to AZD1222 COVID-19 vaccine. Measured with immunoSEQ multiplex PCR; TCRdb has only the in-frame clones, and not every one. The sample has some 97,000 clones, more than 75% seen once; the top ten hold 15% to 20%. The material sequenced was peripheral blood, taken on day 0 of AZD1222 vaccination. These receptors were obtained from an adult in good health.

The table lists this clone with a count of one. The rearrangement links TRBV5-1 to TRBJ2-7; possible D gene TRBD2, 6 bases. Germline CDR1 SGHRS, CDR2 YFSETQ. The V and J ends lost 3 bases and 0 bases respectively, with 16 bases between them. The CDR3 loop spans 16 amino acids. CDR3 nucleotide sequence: TGCGCCAGCAGCTCCCACCTAGCGTTCCTCTCCTACGAGCAGTACTTC. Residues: CASSSHLAFLSYEQYF.

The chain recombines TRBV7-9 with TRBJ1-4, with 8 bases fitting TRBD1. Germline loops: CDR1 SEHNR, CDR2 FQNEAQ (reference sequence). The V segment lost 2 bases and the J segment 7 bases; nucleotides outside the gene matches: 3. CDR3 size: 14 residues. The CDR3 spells CASSLSGGSEKLFF. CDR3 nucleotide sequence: TGTGCCAGCAGCTTATCAGGGGGCAGTGAAAAACTGTTTTTT.

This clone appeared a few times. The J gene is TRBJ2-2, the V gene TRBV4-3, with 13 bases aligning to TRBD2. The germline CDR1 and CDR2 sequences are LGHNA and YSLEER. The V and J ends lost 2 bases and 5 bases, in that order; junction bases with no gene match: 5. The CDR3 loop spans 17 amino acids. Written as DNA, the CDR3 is TGCGCCAGCAGCCAAACTAGCGGGAGGGCCGTGACCGGGGAGCTGTTTTTT. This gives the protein CASSQTSGRAVTGELFF.

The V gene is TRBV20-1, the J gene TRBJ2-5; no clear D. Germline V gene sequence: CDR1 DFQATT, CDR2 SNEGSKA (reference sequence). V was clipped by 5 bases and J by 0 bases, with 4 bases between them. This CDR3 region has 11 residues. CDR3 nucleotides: TGCAGTGCTCGGCACCAAGAGACCCAGTACTTC. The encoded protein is CSARHQETQYF.

The CDR3 nucleotides are TGTGCCAGCAGCTTGGGTGAGGTGAACACTGAAGCTTTCTTT. Protein: CASSLGEVNTEAFF. The J gene is TRBJ1-1, the V gene TRBV5-5; no clear D. CDR1 and CDR2 (germline): SGHKS, YYEKEE (reference sequence). Trimming shortened V by 0 bases and J by 0 bases, and 6 bases separated the two germline ends. The CDR3 is made up of 14 amino acids. The full variable domain, with the rest looked up from reference TRBV5-5 and TRBJ1-1, is DAGVTQSPTHLIKTRGQQVTLRCSPISGHKSVSWYQQVLGQGPQFIFQYYEKEERGRGNFPDRFSARQFPNYSSELNVNALLLGDSALYLCASSLGEVNTEAFFGQGTRLTVV.

The CDR3 DNA follows: TGCGCCAGCACGGCGGGTTCGAACACCGGGGAGCTGTTTTTT. It yields the protein CASTAGSNTGELFF. This chain joins TRBV5-1 and TRBJ2-2, with D possibly being TRBD2 (5 bases). Looked up from germline, CDR1 is SGHRS and CDR2 is YFSETQ. The CDR3 is 14 amino acids. Trimming cost V 6 bases and J 0 bases, with 9 bases left between them.

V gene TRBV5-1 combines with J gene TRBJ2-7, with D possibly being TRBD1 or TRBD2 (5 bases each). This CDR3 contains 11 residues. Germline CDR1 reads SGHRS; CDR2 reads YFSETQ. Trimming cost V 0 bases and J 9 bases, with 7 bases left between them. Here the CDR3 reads CASSLGGTQYF. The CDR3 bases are TGCGCCAGCAGCTTGGGGGGGACGCAGTACTTC.

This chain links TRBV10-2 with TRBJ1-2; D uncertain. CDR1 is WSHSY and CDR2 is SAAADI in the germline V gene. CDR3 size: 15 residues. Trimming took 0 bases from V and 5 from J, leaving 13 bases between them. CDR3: CASSESTAFRYGYTF. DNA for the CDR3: TGCGCCAGCAGTGAGTCTACAGCCTTTAGGTATGGCTACACCTTC.

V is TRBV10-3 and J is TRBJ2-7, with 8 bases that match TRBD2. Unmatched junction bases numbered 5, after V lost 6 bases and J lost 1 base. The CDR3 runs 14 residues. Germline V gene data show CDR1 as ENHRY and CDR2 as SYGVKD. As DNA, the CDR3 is TGTGCCATCAGGAGCGGGAGTCAATCCTACGAGCAGTACTTC. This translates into CAIRSGSQSYEQYF.

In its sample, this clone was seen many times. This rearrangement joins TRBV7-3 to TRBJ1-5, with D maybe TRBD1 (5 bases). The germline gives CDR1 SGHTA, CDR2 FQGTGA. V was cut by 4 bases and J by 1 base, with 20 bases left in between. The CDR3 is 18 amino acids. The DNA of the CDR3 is TGTGCCAGCAGCTCCCTCCCACCAGGGAGGCTGAGCAATCAGCCCCAGCATTTT. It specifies CASSSLPPGRLSNQPQHF. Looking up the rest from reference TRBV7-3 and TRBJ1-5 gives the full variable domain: GAGVSQTPSNKVTEKGKYVELRCDPISGHTALYWYRQSLGQGPEFLIYFQGTGAADDSGLPNDRFFAVRPEGSVSTLKIQRTERGDSAVYLCASSSLPPGRLSNQPQHFGDGTRLSIL.

The DNA for the CDR3 is TGTGCCAGCAGTGAAATGGCAGAAGGGGGGCAGTACTTC. The encoded protein is CASSEMAEGGQYF. The chain combines TRBV2 with TRBJ2-7, with D possibly TRBD1 on 6 matching bases. The germline V gene encodes CDR1 SNHLY and CDR2 FYNNEI. The CDR3 is 13 residues long. Trimming removed 2 bases from V and 9 bases from J, with 14 bases in between.

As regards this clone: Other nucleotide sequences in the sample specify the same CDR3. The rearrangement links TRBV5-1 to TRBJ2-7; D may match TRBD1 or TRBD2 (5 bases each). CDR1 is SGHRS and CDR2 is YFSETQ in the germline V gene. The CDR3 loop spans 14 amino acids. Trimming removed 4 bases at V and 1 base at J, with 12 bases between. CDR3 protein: CASSTGTGSYEQYF. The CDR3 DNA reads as TGCGCCAGCAGCACCGGGACGGGATCCTACGAGCAGTACTTC.

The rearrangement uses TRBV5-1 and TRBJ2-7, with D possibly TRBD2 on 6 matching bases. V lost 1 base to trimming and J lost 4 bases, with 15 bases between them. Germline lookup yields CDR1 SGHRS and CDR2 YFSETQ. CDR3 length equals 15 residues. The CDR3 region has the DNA TGCGCCAGCAGCTTGAGGGAGGTCTCTTTTTACGAGCAGTACTTC. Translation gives CASSLREVSFYEQYF.

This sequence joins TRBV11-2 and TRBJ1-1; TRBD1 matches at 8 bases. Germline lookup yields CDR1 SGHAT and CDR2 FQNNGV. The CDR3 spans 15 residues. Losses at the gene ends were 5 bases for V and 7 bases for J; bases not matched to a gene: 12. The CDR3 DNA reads TGTGCCAGCAGCCCACAATCCGGGACAGGCGGTGAAGCTTTCTTT. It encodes CASSPQSGTGGEAFF.